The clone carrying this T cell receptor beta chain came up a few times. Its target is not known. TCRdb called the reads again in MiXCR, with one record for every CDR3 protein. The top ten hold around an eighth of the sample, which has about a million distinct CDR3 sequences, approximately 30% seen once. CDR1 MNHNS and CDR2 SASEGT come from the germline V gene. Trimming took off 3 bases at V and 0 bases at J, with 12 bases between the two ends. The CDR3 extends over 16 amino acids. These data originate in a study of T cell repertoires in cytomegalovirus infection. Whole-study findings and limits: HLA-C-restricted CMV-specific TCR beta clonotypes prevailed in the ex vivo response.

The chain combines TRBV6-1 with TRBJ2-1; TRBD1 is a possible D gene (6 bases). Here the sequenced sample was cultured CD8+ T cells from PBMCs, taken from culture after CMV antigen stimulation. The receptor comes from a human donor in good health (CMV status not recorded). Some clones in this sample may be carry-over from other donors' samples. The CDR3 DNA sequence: TGTGCCAGCAGTGAGTACAGGGTCGTCTCCTACAATGAGCAGTTCTTC. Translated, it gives CASSEYRVVSYNEQFF.